Each of the 20 T cell receptor beta chains below was sequenced from the same sample in a study of shared clonotypes between healthy human individuals. Naive-designated CD8 cells lacked CD45RO, were positively enriched for CCR7, and omitted terminally differentiated effector memory CD45RA+ cells. Assay: immunoSEQ multiplex PCR; the TCRdb copy retains only in-frame clones and omits some. The sample lists about 1,800,000 clones; approximately 95% were seen once. The sample comprised naive CD8+ T cells sorted from blood. These receptors all stem from a man younger than 35 in good health.

The CDR3 here is CASSQGPRAGETQYF. CDR3 DNA sequence: TGCGCCAGCAGCCAAGGCCCCCGGGCAGGGGAGACCCAGTACTTC. The chain is built from TRBV4-1 and TRBJ2-5; D is perhaps TRBD1 (5 bases). This CDR3 comprises 15 residues. Germline V gene lookup returns CDR1 MGHRA and CDR2 YSYEKL. V shed 1 base and J shed 5 bases, with 14 bases lying between them.

The gene calls are TRBV28 and TRBJ1-2; 7 bases align to TRBD1. This CDR3 comprises 14 residues. The trim removed 8 bases at V and 4 bases at J, leaving 10 bases unmatched. Germline CDR1 and CDR2: MDHEN and SYDVKM. The CDR3 sequence: CASRPGQLLYGYTF. DNA for the CDR3: TGTGCCAGCCGACCGGGACAGCTTCTCTATGGCTACACCTTC.

The gene calls are TRBV4-3 and TRBJ2-1; 8 positions match TRBD2. V lost 1 base and J lost 5; bases outside the gene matches: 4. This CDR3 spans 15 amino acids. CDR1 LGHNA and CDR2 YSLEER come from the germline V gene. As DNA, the CDR3 is TGCGCCAGCAGCCAAGGATGGCGGGGGGACAATGAGCAGTTCTTC. Protein product: CASSQGWRGDNEQFF.

The V and J genes are TRBV2 and TRBJ2-7; 9 bases are a match to TRBD1. This CDR3 has 12 residues. The junction had 6 bases not matched to a gene; V was cut back by 8 bases and J by 7 bases. Germline loops: CDR1 SNHLY, CDR2 FYNNEI. The CDR3 nucleotides read TGTGCCAGCCGGGACAGGGCGGGGGAGCAGTACTTC. Its protein product is CASRDRAGEQYF. Full variable domain (missing parts from reference TRBV2 and TRBJ2-7): EPEVTQTPSHQVTQMGQEVILRCVPISNHLYFYWYRQILGQKVEFLVSFYNNEISEKSEIFDDQFSVERPDGSNFTLKIRSTKLEDSAMYFCASRDRAGEQYFGPGTRLTVT.

This chain connects TRBV19 to TRBJ1-1; D perhaps matches TRBD1 (5 bases). This CDR3 has 15 amino acids. The germline V and J ends were trimmed by 3 bases and 1 base, with 12 bases remaining between them. Per germline, CDR1 LNHDA and CDR2 SQIVND (reference sequence). In DNA form, the CDR3 reads TGTGCCAGTAGTATCCGGGACGGGCCGAACACTGAAGCTTTCTTT. The encoded protein is CASSIRDGPNTEAFF.

The rearrangement joins TRBV2 to TRBJ2-1; the D is unclear. Looked up from germline, CDR1 is SNHLY and CDR2 is FYNNEI. The CDR3 has 10 residues. V was pared by 11 bases and J by 6 bases, with 8 bases between. The CDR3 reads CAAVGNEQFF. The DNA of the CDR3 is TGTGCCGCAGTGGGCAATGAGCAGTTCTTC.

V is TRBV29-1 and J is TRBJ1-1; TRBD1 matches at 7 bases. Germline-derived CDR1 and CDR2 are SQVTM and ANQGSEA. This CDR3 region has 11 residues. Trimming took 6 bases from V and 6 from J; bases not matched to a gene: 4. The CDR3 reads CSVQGGAEAFF. The CDR3 DNA reads TGCAGCGTGCAGGGGGGGGCTGAAGCTTTCTTT.

The V gene is TRBV30, the J gene TRBJ2-7, with TRBD1 matching over 7 bases. This CDR3 is 13 amino acids long. CDR1 is GTSNPN, CDR2 SVGIG, per germline (reference sequence). With 4 bases clipped from V and 3 bases from J, the junction kept 6 bases outside the gene matches. The CDR3 is CAWNPDRDYEQYF. CDR3 DNA: TGTGCCTGGAACCCCGACAGGGACTACGAGCAGTACTTC.

The chain couples TRBV28 to TRBJ2-2; the D gene is possibly TRBD2 (6 bases). The CDR3 has 16 residues. V was clipped by 4 bases and J by 5 bases, with 17 bases between them. Germline loops: CDR1 MDHEN, CDR2 SYDVKM. The CDR3 DNA sequence: TGTGCCAGCAGTTCCCCCTTAGCAGGGAGGACCGGGGAGCTGTTTTTT. Translation gives CASSSPLAGRTGELFF.

This clone was recorded once. The rearrangement joins TRBV6-5 to TRBJ2-1; D might be TRBD1 or TRBD2, each matching 7 bases. Looked up from germline, CDR1 is MNHEY and CDR2 is SVGAGI. Trimming removed 6 bases at V and 7 bases at J, with 16 bases between. The CDR3 length is 14 residues. The CDR3 reads CASRPGGEENEQFF. The CDR3 bases are TGTGCCAGCAGGCCAGGGGGGGAGGAGAATGAGCAGTTCTTC.

The rearrangement joins TRBV28 to TRBJ1-1, with 7 bases fitting TRBD1. V lost 5 bases, J lost 1 base, and 16 bases stayed unmatched. Germline V CDR1 and CDR2: MDHEN, SYDVKM. There are 18 residues in the CDR3. The CDR3 here is CASSPRLTGEERNTEAFF. CDR3 DNA: TGTGCCAGCAGTCCTAGACTAACAGGGGAGGAACGGAACACTGAAGCTTTCTTT. Looking up the rest from reference TRBV28 and TRBJ1-1 gives the full variable domain: DVKVTQSSRYLVKRTGEKVFLECVQDMDHENMFWYRQDPGLGLRLIYFSYDVKMKEKGDIPEGYSVSREKKERFSLILESASTNQTSMYLCASSPRLTGEERNTEAFFGQGTRLTVV.

The rearrangement uses TRBV6-5 and TRBJ1-1; D unclear. This CDR3 has 12 residues. Trimming shortened V by 5 bases and J by 10 bases, and 14 bases separated the two germline ends. CDR1 is MNHEY and CDR2 is SVGAGI in the germline V gene. The CDR3: CASSAGGLGAFF. The CDR3 DNA follows: TGTGCCAGCAGTGCCGGTGGGCTTGGAGCTTTCTTT.

The V and J genes are TRBV15 and TRBJ2-7; 7 bases line up with TRBD2. This CDR3 comprises 17 residues. Germline-derived CDR1 and CDR2 are LNHNV and YYDKDF (reference sequence). V gave up 0 bases and J gave up 6 bases; unmatched junction bases: 14. CDR3 amino acids: CATSRDSEGLSNLEQYF. CDR3 in DNA: TGTGCCACCAGCAGAGATTCGGAGGGACTAAGTAACCTCGAGCAGTACTTC.

This rearrangement joins TRBV5-5 to TRBJ2-7, with 12 positions matching TRBD2. V was clipped by 3 bases and J by 3 bases; unmatched bases: 7. The CDR3 sequence is 16 residues long. Germline CDR1 is SGHKS and CDR2 is YYEKEE (reference sequence). CDR3 bases: TGTGCCAGCAGCTCCAACGGACTAGCGGGGTACTACGAGCAGTACTTC. Its translation is CASSSNGLAGYYEQYF.

The chain joins TRBV2 to TRBJ1-2; D not resolved. Germline V gene sequence: CDR1 SNHLY, CDR2 FYNNEI. Trimming removed 7 bases from V and 10 bases from J, with 16 bases in between. The CDR3 contains 12 residues. The CDR3 nucleotides read TGTGCCAGCACCGATGAGGCTTTCTCCTACACCTTC. The encoded protein is CASTDEAFSYTF.

This chain connects TRBV27 to TRBJ2-7; TRBD1 matches at 9 bases. Losses at the gene ends were 6 bases for V and 6 bases for J; bases not matched to a gene: 18. The CDR3 spans 17 residues. The germline V gene has CDR1 MNHEY and CDR2 SMNVEV (reference sequence). In nucleotides, the CDR3 is TGTGCCAGCAGCCTAATTTTAGGGACAGGGCCCGCAGCCGAGCAGTACTTC. This sequence encodes CASSLILGTGPAAEQYF.

The J gene is TRBJ1-2, the V gene TRBV6-5; the match to TRBD1 covers 8 bases. The CDR3 covers 14 residues. J gave up 8 bases and V 7 bases, and 12 bases lay outside the gene matches. Per germline, CDR1 MNHEY and CDR2 SVGAGI. The CDR3 here is CASTGSQGASGYTF. CDR3 coding DNA: TGTGCCAGCACCGGAAGCCAGGGGGCAAGCGGCTACACCTTC.

J is TRBJ2-7 and V is TRBV27, with D perhaps being TRBD1 or TRBD2 (5 bases each). V was pared by 6 bases and J by 4 bases, with 16 bases between. Germline values: CDR1 MNHEY, CDR2 SMNVEV (reference sequence). The CDR3 runs 14 residues. The CDR3 loop is CASREEGYGYEQYF. DNA of the CDR3: TGTGCCAGCAGGGAAGAGGGGTATGGATACGAGCAGTACTTC.

This chain connects TRBV7-9 to TRBJ2-7; D might be TRBD1 (5 bases). This CDR3 has 14 residues. The ends were cut back, 4 bases at V and 2 bases at J, with 12 bases in the middle. CDR1 is SEHNR, CDR2 FQNEAQ, per germline (reference sequence). CDR3 amino acids: CASSSVTETYEQYF. CDR3 in DNA: TGTGCCAGCAGCTCCGTGACAGAAACCTACGAGCAGTACTTC. The variable domain in full, completed from reference TRBV7-9 and TRBJ2-7, reads DTGVSQNPRHKITKRGQNVTFRCDPISEHNRLYWYRQTLGQGPEFLTYFQNEAQLEKSRLLSDRFSAERPKGSFSTLEIQRTEQGDSAMYLCASSSVTETYEQYFGPGTRLTVT.

On this clone: The same CDR3 also results from other DNA sequences found in this sample. The V gene is TRBV15, the J gene TRBJ1-1; possible D gene TRBD1, 6 bases. V lost 3 bases and J 1 base, leaving 6 bases between the germline ends. Germline V lookup: CDR1 LNHNV, CDR2 YYDKDF (reference sequence). The CDR3 is 13 amino acids. CDR3 nucleotide sequence: TGTGCCACCAGCAGGGACAGGAACACTGAAGCTTTCTTT. Residues: CATSRDRNTEAFF.